These T cell receptor beta chains were read from a single sample in a study of cytomegalovirus exposure and HLA in healthy donors. Profiling relied on immunoSEQ multiplex PCR, and the TCRdb table lists in-frame clones only, not all of them. Here the sample spans 120,000 or so clones, over 65% being singletons. The sample comprised PBMCs. The receptors shown here come from a man in his late teens or twenties in good health and CMV-seronegative. CDR3s include the opening cysteine and the closing phenylalanine or tryptophan. Each record gives: D gene, clone size, V gene, J gene, CDR3 DNA, CDR3 protein. D genes are given only for firm matches. Size tells how often a clone was seen (once, few, many) or the class of an expanded clone, and some rows leave it out.

>TRBD1|NA|TRBV7-7|TRBJ2-3
TGTGCCAGCAGCTCAGGGGGATCCCCCGGAGATACGCAGTATTTT
CASSSGGSPGDTQYF
>NA|NA|TRBV27|TRBJ1-1
TGTGCCAGCAGTTTCTCCCCTCAGATGCACACTGAAGCTTTCTTT
CASSFSPQMHTEAFF
>TRBD1|once|TRBV29-1|TRBJ1-1
TGCAGCGCGCCGGGACAGTCGAACACTGAAGCTTTCTTT
CSAPGQSNTEAFF
>NA|NA|TRBV9|TRBJ1-1
TGTGCCAGCACCTCACAGGGCGGGACTGAAGCTTTCTTT
CASTSQGGTEAFF
>NA|NA|TRBV6-6|TRBJ2-7
TGTGCCAGCAGAAGGACAGCCCGGGGCTACTACGAGCAGTACTTC
CASRRTARGYYEQYF
>NA|NA|TRBV2|TRBJ2-1
TGTGCCAGCAGTGGCGAATTACAGGGTGGGGACTACAATGAGCAGTTCTTC
CASSGELQGGDYNEQFF
>NA|NA|TRBV6-4|TRBJ2-3
TGTGCCAGCAGTGACTCAACGTCGGGAAATACGCAGTATTTT
CASSDSTSGNTQYF
>NA|NA|TRBV6-5|TRBJ2-7
TGTGCCAGCAGTTACTCGATACTAGGCGAGCAGTACTTC
CASSYSILGEQYF
>NA|NA|TRBV14|TRBJ1-4
TGTGCCAGCAGCCAAGGCGAGGAACTGTTTTTT
CASSQGEELFF
>NA|NA|TRBV5-4|TRBJ1-2
TGTGCCAGCAGCCCACAGGTCCCCTATGGCTACACCTTC
CASSPQVPYGYTF
>NA|NA|TRBV10-3|TRBJ1-1
TGTGCCATCAGCGCGAGGGTGAACACTGAAGCTTTCTTT
CAISARVNTEAFF
>TRBD1|NA|TRBV10-3|TRBJ1-2
TGTGCCATCAGACTAACAGGGGGCAACTATGGCTACACCTTC
CAIRLTGGNYGYTF
>TRBD1|NA|TRBV6-5|TRBJ1-2
TGTGCCAGTTACTGGACAGGAGGCTACACCTTC
CASYWTGGYTF
>TRBD1|NA|TRBV5-8|TRBJ1-6
TGTGCCAGCAGGGGACAGTTAAAATCACCCCTCCACTTT
CASRGQLKSPLHF
>NA|NA|TRBV7-2|TRBJ2-5
TGTGCCAGCAGCTTATCCGTGGCACAAGAGACCCAGTACTTC
CASSLSVAQETQYF
>NA|few|TRBV5-5|TRBJ1-1
TGTGCCAGCGCCAATCCAGGTATAGGTGAAGCTTTCTTT
CASANPGIGEAFF
>TRBD1|NA|TRBV5-4|TRBJ2-7
TGTGCCAGCAGCTTGAAGGGACAGGGATACGAGCAGTACTTC
CASSLKGQGYEQYF
>TRBD1|NA|TRBV5-8|TRBJ2-1
TGTGCCAGCAGCTTTACAGGGGTCAATGAGCAGTTCTTC
CASSFTGVNEQFF
>NA|NA|TRBV5-4|TRBJ1-1
TGTGCCAGCAGCGGGGGCGGGGGCACCACTGAAGCTTTCTTT
CASSGGGGTTEAFF
>NA|NA|TRBV15|TRBJ1-2
TGTGCCACCAGCAGAGAAGGGGTCGACTATGGCTACACCTTC
CATSREGVDYGYTF
>TRBD2|NA|TRBV27|TRBJ2-3
TGTGCCAGCAGTTTATCGTGGGGCGGGGGGGCTGGTATAGATACGCAGTATTTT
CASSLSWGGGAGIDTQYF
>TRBD1|NA|TRBV9|TRBJ2-7
TGTGCCAGCAGCGTAGAGGACAGGCAAGGGGAGCAGTACTTC
CASSVEDRQGEQYF
>NA|few|TRBV19|TRBJ1-1
TGTGCCAGTAGTATTCAGGGGACCGGATCTGAAGCTTTCTTT
CASSIQGTGSEAFF
>TRBD2|few|TRBV5-4|TRBJ2-3
TGTGCCAGCAGTTTGAGCGGGGGCCGGGCAGATACGCAGTATTTT
CASSLSGGRADTQYF
>NA|NA|TRBV27|TRBJ1-3
TGTGCCAGCAGCCTCCACCCGGGAAGTGGAAACACCATATATTTT
CASSLHPGSGNTIYF
>TRBD1|NA|TRBV13|TRBJ1-2
TGTGCCAGCAGCCCTAACAGGGGGACGTCGGACGGCTACACCTTC
CASSPNRGTSDGYTF
>NA|few|TRBV12-5|TRBJ2-7
TGTGCTAGTGACAGCGGCTTCGGCGAGCAGTACTTC
CASDSGFGEQYF
>TRBD1|NA|TRBV27|TRBJ2-7
TGTGCCAGCCACGGTAGGGGGCCCCCCTACGAGCAGTACTTC
CASHGRGPPYEQYF
>NA|NA|TRBV11-1|TRBJ2-3
TGTGCCAGCAGCTGGCCTAGCACAGATACGCAGTATTTT
CASSWPSTDTQYF
>TRBD1|NA|TRBV2|TRBJ2-7
TGTGCCAGCAGGGGACAGGGCTACGAGCAGTACTTC
CASRGQGYEQYF
>NA|NA|TRBV9|TRBJ1-4
TGTGCCAGCAACGCCGGGACTGTTAATGAAAAACTGTTTTTT
CASNAGTVNEKLFF
>NA|few|TRBV6-5|TRBJ1-2
TGTGCCAGCAGTTACTCGGTTGACAGGCCCTTAGGCTACACCTTC
CASSYSVDRPLGYTF
>TRBD1|NA|TRBV6-6|TRBJ1-1
TGTGCCAGCAGTCCACAGGGGTACACTGAAGCTTTCTTT
CASSPQGYTEAFF
>NA|NA|TRBV5-1|TRBJ1-3
TGCGCCAGCAGCCCCGCGGTTCCTGGGGGAAACACCATATATTTT
CASSPAVPGGNTIYF
>NA|NA|TRBV6-1|TRBJ1-1
TGTGCCAGCAGTCTACTGGGACTAGGCACTGAAGCTTTCTTT
CASSLLGLGTEAFF
>TRBD1|NA|TRBV13|TRBJ1-6
TGTGCCAGCAGCTTAAACAGGGGTTCACCCCTCCACTTT
CASSLNRGSPLHF
>TRBD1|once|TRBV11-2|TRBJ1-1
TGTGCCAGCAGCTTAGATCCAACAGGGGCGGGCACTGAAGCTTTCTTT
CASSLDPTGAGTEAFF
>TRBD2|NA|TRBV10-2|TRBJ2-5
TGCGCCAGCAGTCCCTCGGCGGGGGGACTAGAGACCCAGTACTTC
CASSPSAGGLETQYF
>TRBD2|NA|TRBV4-3|TRBJ2-1
TGCGCCAGCAGCCAAGAAGTGGGTCATGCGGGGGGGCCTAGGGAGCAGTTCTTC
CASSQEVGHAGGPREQFF
>NA|NA|TRBV18|TRBJ1-6
TGTGCCAGCTCACCATTGGAGTCTAATTCACCCCTCCACTTT
CASSPLESNSPLHF
>NA|NA|TRBV6-5|TRBJ1-1
TGTGCCAGCAGTTACTTTTCAGGGGTGAACACTGAAGCTTTCTTT
CASSYFSGVNTEAFF
>NA|NA|TRBV9|TRBJ2-1
TGTGCCAGCAGCGCTAGCGTGAGCTCCTACAATGAGCAGTTCTTC
CASSASVSSYNEQFF
>TRBD2|NA|TRBV11-2|TRBJ2-7
TGTGCCAGCAGGAGAGCGGGGGGGCCCGACGAGCAGTACTTC
CASRRAGGPDEQYF
>NA|NA|TRBV5-8|TRBJ2-2
TGTGCCAGCAGCTCGACTTATAGGTACACCGGGGAGCTGTTTTTT
CASSSTYRYTGELFF
>NA|NA|TRBV5-1|TRBJ1-6
TGCGCCAGCAGCTTTTATGCGGACAGCGCTAATTCACCCCTCCACTTT
CASSFYADSANSPLHF
>TRBD1|NA|TRBV6-5|TRBJ1-1
TGTGCCAGCAGTTACAGGACAGGGGTGATGAACACTGAAGCTTTCTTT
CASSYRTGVMNTEAFF
>TRBD1|NA|TRBV18|TRBJ2-7
TGTGCCAGCTCATCCCCGGGACAGGGCCACTACGAGCAGTACTTC
CASSSPGQGHYEQYF
>NA|NA|TRBV29-1|TRBJ1-1
TGCAGCGGTAACAGGTTTCAGAACACTGAAGCTTTCTTT
CSGNRFQNTEAFF